This TCR beta chain was recorded in a study of blood T cells in healthy people across ages. Regarding the study as a whole: Versus aged donors, long-lived donors had higher diversity and more naive CD4+ cells. Expanded clonotype changes were possibly confounded by unknown donor CMV status.

Trimming removed 5 bases from V and 6 bases from J; junction bases left unmatched: 8. Germline V gene lookup returns CDR1 SGHRS and CDR2 YFSETQ. This CDR3 is built from 15 residues. A second PCR of roughly 7 to 11 cycles used a sample-barcoded 5' primer and a J-beta primer mix. CDR3-containing paired-end reads numbered at least 2.5 million in each sample. TCRdb analysed the 5' RACE reads with MiXCR anew, one entry per CDR3 protein. Among around 1,000,000 distinct CDR3 sequences listed, less than 25% were seen once. As for this clonotype: Its antigen is not identified.

Ten milliliters of peripheral blood were drawn from each donor into EDTA-treated tubes. The same sample was also used in a study of T cells of mothers and their children.

Sequenced: blood. The origin of this receptor is a girl between 2 and 10 years old in good health. The rearrangement links TRBV5-1 to TRBJ2-7, with 13 bases that match TRBD2. Here the CDR3 DNA reads TGCGCCAGCAGTCCAATGGGACTAGCGGGATCCGAGCAGTACTTC. Translation: CASSPMGLAGSEQYF.